The 8 T cell receptor beta chains in this list originate from one sample, sequenced in a study of blood T cell repertoires in COVID-19 (dated by TCRdb to 2020 to 2022). The receptor library was made with the immunoSEQ multiplex PCR assay. TCRdb's version of the immuneACCESS table is confined to in-frame rearrangements and falls short of the full clone set. An unresolved V gene accounts for under half of the shortfall where checked; the remainder is of unknown origin. The sample table holds 70,000 to 95,000 clones, of which 90% to 95% were seen once. The biggest ten clones account for roughly 4.7% of the sample. Sequencing used peripheral blood. The receptors stem from a human donor with active COVID-19. The donor label of this sample is uncertain.

The chain links TRBV5-1 to TRBJ2-5, with D possibly matching TRBD2 (5 bases). The CDR3 runs 15 residues. Germline-derived CDR1 and CDR2 are SGHRS and YFSETQ. V dropped 3 bases and J dropped 0 bases, with 12 bases sitting between them. The CDR3 DNA reads TGCGCCAGCAGCTCCAATGCCGGGAACCAAGAGACCCAGTACTTC. Protein sequence: CASSSNAGNQETQYF. Full variable domain (rest looked up from reference TRBV5-1 and TRBJ2-5): KAGVTQTPRYLIKTRGQQVTLSCSPISGHRSVSWYQQTPGQGLQFLFEYFSETQRNKGNFPGRFSGRQFSNSRSEMNVSTLELGDSALYLCASSSNAGNQETQYFGPGTRLLVL.

The chain carries TRBV20-1 and TRBJ2-3; the D gene is possibly TRBD1 (5 bases). The CDR3 contains 15 residues. The germline CDR1 and CDR2 sequences are DFQATT and SNEGSKA (reference sequence). Trimming cost V 3 bases and J 0 bases, with 13 bases left between them. CDR3 residues: CSASQGGTSTDTQYF. CDR3 in DNA: TGCAGTGCTAGTCAGGGCGGAACTAGCACAGATACGCAGTATTTT.

The rearrangement joins TRBV19 to TRBJ2-5; a possible D gene is TRBD2 (6 bases). This CDR3 contains 14 residues. Trimming took 3 bases from V and 5 from J, leaving 13 bases between them. Germline V gives CDR1 LNHDA, CDR2 SQIVND (reference sequence). DNA for the CDR3: TGTGCCAGTAGTATTGGGGCAGGGAGGGAGACCCAGTACTTC. It codes for CASSIGAGRETQYF. The whole variable domain, filled in from reference TRBV19 and TRBJ2-5, reads DGGITQSPKYLFRKEGQNVTLSCEQNLNHDAMYWYRQDPGQGLRLIYYSQIVNDFQKGDIAEGYSVSREKKESFPLTVTSAQKNPTAFYLCASSIGAGRETQYFGPGTRLLVL.

The CDR3 loop is CASSQEGRLASSYEQYF. Here the CDR3 DNA reads TGCGCCAGCAGCCAAGAAGGGCGACTAGCAAGTTCCTACGAGCAGTACTTC. The chain links TRBV4-1 to TRBJ2-7; 7 nucleotides match TRBD2. This CDR3 has 17 residues. J was trimmed by 1 base and V by 0 bases; bases with no gene match: 9. The V gene's germline CDR1 is MGHRA and CDR2 YSYEKL.

This chain joins TRBV6-6 and TRBJ2-1; 11 bases line up with TRBD2. Germline V gene lookup returns CDR1 MNHNY and CDR2 SVGAGI (reference sequence). The CDR3 length is 16 residues. V lost 6 bases to trimming and J lost 4 bases; unmatched junction nucleotides: 8. In DNA form, the CDR3 reads TGTGCCAGCAGGCCCGCAGGGACTAGCGGATACAATGAGCAGTTCTTC. Translated, it gives CASRPAGTSGYNEQFF.

This clone was recorded only once. The germline gene is not matched at one end of the junction; a read error may be the cause. The chain links TRBV12-3 or TRBV12-4 to TRBJ1-2; D call uncertain. The CDR3 is made up of 12 amino acids. This chain's CDR3 is CASSSHLMSRSF. The CDR3 nucleotides read TGTGCCAGCAGTTCTCACCTTATGTCCCGCAGTTTC.

The chain is built from TRBV5-1 and TRBJ2-3; D might be TRBD2 (6 bases). The ends were cut back, 4 bases at V and 2 bases at J, with 17 bases in the middle. The CDR3 consists of 16 residues. The germline V gene encodes CDR1 SGHRS and CDR2 YFSETQ. The CDR3 coding sequence is TGCGCCAGCAGCACATGGACTACGGTGGACACAGATACGCAGTATTTT. Protein product: CASSTWTTVDTDTQYF. Supplemented by reference TRBV5-1 and TRBJ2-3, the full variable domain reads KAGVTQTPRYLIKTRGQQVTLSCSPISGHRSVSWYQQTPGQGLQFLFEYFSETQRNKGNFPGRFSGRQFSNSRSEMNVSTLELGDSALYLCASSTWTTVDTDTQYFGPGTRLTVL.

The rearrangement uses TRBV7-2 and TRBJ1-1, with D possibly being TRBD1 (6 bases). V lost 8 bases and J lost 3, with 13 bases in between. The CDR3 runs 13 residues. Germline-derived CDR1 and CDR2 are SGHTA and FQGNSA. In DNA, the CDR3 is TGTGCCAGCGGGGGCCAGTCGGACACTGAAGCTTTCTTT. It encodes CASGGQSDTEAFF.